This T cell receptor beta chain stems from a study of CD4+ T cells in melanoma. Study results and caveats: A reported correlation linked neoantigen-specific CD4+ T cells to CD8+, macrophage and B cell function.

Libraries were prepared by immunoSEQ multiplex PCR; TCRdb keeps only in-frame clonotypes and omits some of them. Of about 11,000 clones in the sample, roughly 66% were seen once. Points on this clone: The antigen is undetermined.

Trimming cost V 1 base and J 4 bases, with 10 bases left between them. The germline V gene encodes CDR1 SGHTA and CDR2 FQGNSA. The CDR3 contains 14 residues. Material: cells from a culture (not recorded whether cultured in vitro). This sequence originates from a human donor with melanoma. The chain combines TRBV7-2 with TRBJ1-2; the D is unclear. The CDR3 is CASSLGSGFYGYTF. In nucleotides, the CDR3 is TGTGCCAGCAGCTTAGGTTCGGGGTTCTATGGCTACACCTTC.